These T cell receptor beta chains were read from a single sample in a study of T cells after yellow fever vaccination. Via MiXCR, TCRdb re-called the 5' RACE reads, giving one row per CDR3 protein. The table has 120,000 to 150,000 distinct CDR3 sequences, roughly 8% seen once. The specimen was CD4+ T cells sorted from PBMCs, collected 5 days after the yellow fever booster vaccination. The receptors derive from a man in his thirties or forties who received the YFV17D yellow fever vaccine. Both conserved end residues are part of each CDR3. A D gene is named only where the DNA matches it firmly. Part of the rows lack a size; the others show once, few, many or a class for expanded clones.

v_call,d_call,j_call,clone_size,cdr3_nt,cdr3_aa
TRBV12-3/TRBV12-4,TRBD2,TRBJ2-3,many,TGTGCCAGCAGAAGCCCTGGACTAGCGGGAGATACGCAGTATTTT,CASRSPGLAGDTQYF
TRBV7-3,TRBD1,TRBJ2-7,many,TGTGCCAGCAGCCCGGACAGGGACCACGAGCAGTACTTC,CASSPDRDHEQYF
TRBV3-1,TRBD1,TRBJ2-7,many,TGTGCCAGCAGCCAACGGACAGGGGGCCACGAGCAGTACTTC,CASSQRTGGHEQYF
TRBV2,NA,TRBJ2-6,many,TGTGCCAGCGCAGGGACCTCCGGCCACTCTGGGGCCAACGTCCTGACTTTC,CASAGTSGHSGANVLTF
TRBV12-3/TRBV12-4,NA,TRBJ2-7,many,TGTGCCAGCAGTTTGCTCACCTCCTCCTACGAGCAGTACTTC,CASSLLTSSYEQYF
TRBV7-9,NA,TRBJ2-1,many,TGTGCCAGCAGCTTACCCTCCCTGGGGGAGCAGTTCTTC,CASSLPSLGEQFF
TRBV7-6,TRBD1,TRBJ2-1,NA,TGTGCCAGCAGCACCCCCACGCCGGCGGGGACAGGGAACTACAATGAGCAGTTCTTC,CASSTPTPAGTGNYNEQFF
TRBV2,TRBD1,TRBJ2-3,many,TGTGCCAGCAGGGAGGACAGGGGGCGCAGAGATACGCAGTATTTT,CASREDRGRRDTQYF
TRBV7-2,TRBD2,TRBJ2-7,few,TGTGCCAGCACGGTCCTAGCGGGGTCCTACGAGCAGTACTTC,CASTVLAGSYEQYF
TRBV5-1,NA,TRBJ1-3,many,TGCGCCAGCAGCGTGGGAGCTGGAAACACCATATATTTT,CASSVGAGNTIYF
TRBV5-1,NA,TRBJ1-1,many,TGCGCCAGCAGCCTATCCACCTCATCGAACACTGAAGCTTTCTTT,CASSLSTSSNTEAFF
TRBV28,NA,TRBJ2-4,NA,TGTGCCAGCAGTTTCGGGATGGGGGATGGGATAGCCAAAAACATTCAGTACTTC,CASSFGMGDGIAKNIQYF
TRBV20-1,TRBD2,TRBJ2-1,many,TGCAGTGCTTCTAGGCTAGCGGGATACAATGAGCAGTTCTTC,CSASRLAGYNEQFF
TRBV4-2,NA,TRBJ2-5,many,TGTGCCAGCAGCCAAGTGGGGGCCCAAGAGACCCAGTACTTC,CASSQVGAQETQYF
TRBV18,NA,TRBJ2-3,many,TGTGCCAGCTCACCACCCCCAAGGACAGATACGCAGTATTTT,CASSPPPRTDTQYF
TRBV20-1,TRBD2,TRBJ2-1,many,TGCAGTGCTAGAGACGGCGGGAGGGCCCCCTACAATGAGCAGTTCTTC,CSARDGGRAPYNEQFF
TRBV9,TRBD2,TRBJ2-1,many,TGTGCCAGCAGCGTAGATCATTTGGGCGGGACTAGTTTGTATGAGCAGTTCTTC,CASSVDHLGGTSLYEQFF
TRBV20-1,TRBD2,TRBJ2-1,many,TGCAGTGCTAGTGATACGGGACTAGCGGGAGTAGGGCAGTTCTTC,CSASDTGLAGVGQFF
TRBV20-1,TRBD2,TRBJ2-3,many,TGCAGTGCTAGAGACAGGCTAGCGGGAGGGCCTAGAGATACGCAGTATTTT,CSARDRLAGGPRDTQYF
TRBV20-1,NA,TRBJ2-5,few,TGCAGTGCTAGAGAGCCCAGGGGGAGGGCGATTGAGACCCAGTACTTC,CSAREPRGRAIETQYF
TRBV12-3/TRBV12-4,NA,TRBJ1-1,many,TGTGCCAGCAGTTTAGATCGGCTGGGGCGCGAACATTTT,CASSLDRLGREHF
TRBV10-2,TRBD2,TRBJ2-5,NA,TGCTCCAGCAGCCCGACTAGCGGGAGTCGGGAGACCCAGTACTTC,CSSSPTSGSRETQYF
TRBV7-2,NA,TRBJ2-7,many,TGTGCCAGCAGCGTTGGGACCCCCAAAAAGTACTTC,CASSVGTPKKYF
TRBV5-1,NA,TRBJ1-6,NA,TGCGCCAGCACCAATCGACCGGACGGGGATTCACCCCTCCACTTT,CASTNRPDGDSPLHF
TRBV19,NA,TRBJ2-7,many,TGTGCCAGTAGTATAGGAAAGACCTACGAGCAGTACTTC,CASSIGKTYEQYF
TRBV5-4,TRBD1,TRBJ2-1,few,TGTGCCAGCAGCTTGGAAGTCGGGACAGTAGGCAATGAGCAGTTCTTC,CASSLEVGTVGNEQFF
TRBV29-1,TRBD1,TRBJ2-2,few,TGCAGCGTTAGGGGACAGGGCAACACCGGGGAGCTGTTTTTT,CSVRGQGNTGELFF
TRBV25-1,TRBD2,TRBJ2-1,many,TGTGCCAGCGTCAGCGGGAGCAGCCTCAGGAATGAGCAGTTCTTC,CASVSGSSLRNEQFF
TRBV5-1,TRBD1,TRBJ2-5,many,TGCGCCAGCAGCTTGGTAGACAGGGTGCAGACCCAGTACTTC,CASSLVDRVQTQYF
TRBV5-6,NA,TRBJ2-7,many,TGTGCCAGCAGCTTAGCGTCCGTCTACGAGCAGTACTTC,CASSLASVYEQYF
TRBV7-2,TRBD2,TRBJ2-5,many,TGTGCCAGCAGCTCGATCGCTAGCGGTTCGTACCAAGAGACCCAGTACTTC,CASSSIASGSYQETQYF
TRBV20-1,NA,TRBJ2-1,many,TGCAGTGCATCCGGGACATCGGTTGGGAATGAGCAGTTCTTC,CSASGTSVGNEQFF
TRBV18,TRBD2,TRBJ2-2,few,TGTGCCAGCACTGGACTAGCGGGAAACACCGGGGAGCTGTTTTTT,CASTGLAGNTGELFF
TRBV9,NA,TRBJ2-2,many,TGTGCCAGCAGCGCCCCGACCTACACCGGGGAGCTGTTTTTT,CASSAPTYTGELFF
TRBV5-1,NA,TRBJ2-1,many,TGCGCCAGCAGCTCGACGAGGGGAAATGAGCAGTTCTTC,CASSSTRGNEQFF
TRBV18,NA,TRBJ2-2,many,TGTGCCAGCTCACAACCTTCGAACACCGGGGAGCTGTTTTTT,CASSQPSNTGELFF
TRBV20-1,NA,TRBJ2-6,once,TGCAGTGTCCAAAGGCTTCTTCCTCTCTCTGGGGCCAACGACCTGACTTTC,CSVQRLLPLSGANDLTF
TRBV5-4,NA,TRBJ2-7,many,TGTGCCAGCAGCTTGGACCAGGAGGCCTACGAGCAGTACTTC,CASSLDQEAYEQYF
TRBV20-1,NA,TRBJ1-4,many,TGCAGTGCGGCTTGGTCCGCAACTAATGAAAAACTGTTTTTT,CSAAWSATNEKLFF
TRBV12-3/TRBV12-4,NA,TRBJ2-7,many,TGTGCCAGCAGGAACGACATACTCTCCTACGAGCAGTACTTC,CASRNDILSYEQYF
TRBV5-1,TRBD2,TRBJ2-7,many,TGCGCCAGCAGCCCTGGACTAGCCGGCGAGCAGTACTTC,CASSPGLAGEQYF
TRBV29-1,NA,TRBJ1-3,many,TGCAGCGTTGCCCCAGGAAACACCATATATTTT,CSVAPGNTIYF
TRBV7-9,NA,TRBJ2-7,many,TGTGCCAGCAGCGAGATCGGGAAACCCTACTACGAGCAGTACTTC,CASSEIGKPYYEQYF
TRBV4-3,NA,TRBJ2-7,many,TGCGCCAGCAGCCAAGATTTCACTGCAGCCTACGAGCAGTACTTC,CASSQDFTAAYEQYF
TRBV4-3,TRBD1,TRBJ2-2,many,TGCGCCAGCAGCCGGACCGGGACAGGGGCCGGGGAGCTGTTTTTT,CASSRTGTGAGELFF
TRBV5-1,NA,TRBJ1-1,many,TGCGCCAGCAGCTTAGCCAGGACGAACACTGAAGCTTTCTTT,CASSLARTNTEAFF
TRBV9,NA,TRBJ2-2,many,TGTGCCAGCAGCGTAGATGCCGTCCACACCGGGGAGCTGTTTTTT,CASSVDAVHTGELFF
TRBV10-1,NA,TRBJ2-1,many,TGCGCCAGCAGTGAGTCGGACAGCAGGGGGGCTGAGCAGTTCTTC,CASSESDSRGAEQFF
TRBV24-1,NA,TRBJ2-7,many,TGTGCCACCAGTGATTTGAGAAACGAGCAGTACTTC,CATSDLRNEQYF
TRBV25-1,NA,TRBJ2-5,many,TGTGCCAGCAGTACGGTGGGGGGTTTAGAGACCCAGTACTTC,CASSTVGGLETQYF
TRBV28,NA,TRBJ2-4,NA,TGTGCCAGCAGTCGCCAAGCAACGTCCAAAAACATTCAGTACTTC,CASSRQATSKNIQYF
TRBV19,NA,TRBJ2-5,many,TGTGCCAGTAGTATGTGGCAAGAGACCCAGTACTTC,CASSMWQETQYF
TRBV18,NA,TRBJ2-5,many,TGTGCCAGCTCACCTCCTCGGGGCCAAGAGACCCAGTACTTC,CASSPPRGQETQYF